The 18 T cell receptor beta chains below come from one sample, sequenced in a study of T cells in Graves' hyperthyroidism and ophthalmopathy. Researchers amplified the TCR beta CDR3 regions from RNA transcripts. RT-PCR in the first round (using the HTBI primer set) targeted the TCR CDR3. TCRdb reprocessed the multiplex PCR reads via MiXCR and lists one record per CDR3 protein. The table lists about 380,000 distinct CDR3 sequences, about a fifth of them singletons. Sequencing was performed on blood. All receptors derive from a young man with Graves' ophthalmopathy.

This clonotype was counted ten times or more. The V and J genes are TRBV28 and TRBJ2-7, with 7 bases lining up with TRBD1. The CDR3 spans 12 residues. V lost 5 bases, J lost 6 bases, and 4 bases stayed unmatched. Germline V lookup: CDR1 MDHEN, CDR2 SYDVKM. The DNA of the CDR3 is TGTGCCAGCAGTGCCAACAGGGGCGAGCAGTACTTC. This sequence encodes CASSANRGEQYF.

The chain links TRBV5-1 to TRBJ2-2, with D possibly TRBD2 on 5 matching bases. Germline CDR1 is SGHRS and CDR2 is YFSETQ. With 7 bases removed from V and 4 bases from J, the gap between germline ends came to 11 bases. The length of the CDR3 is 13 residues. DNA of the CDR3: TGCGCCAGCGGAGGCTACGGCACCGGGGAGCTGTTTTTT. It specifies CASGGYGTGELFF.

This clonotype was detected many times. The chain is built from TRBV18 and TRBJ1-2; D ambiguous. The CDR3 spans 12 residues. Trimming pared 5 bases from V and 4 bases from J, leaving 8 bases between. Germline-derived CDR1 and CDR2 are KGHSH and LQKENI. As DNA, the CDR3 is TGTGCCAGCTCAACCGACACCTATGGCTACACCTTC. Its translation: CASSTDTYGYTF.

The chain uses TRBV6-2 or TRBV6-3 and TRBJ2-3, with TRBD2 identical over 13 bases. CDR3 length: 15 residues. From germline, CDR1 is MNHEY and CDR2 SVGEGT. V lost 4 bases, J lost 4 bases, and 2 bases stayed unmatched. The CDR3 coding sequence is TGTGCCAGCAGTTCCGGGACTAGCGGGGCAGATACGCAGTATTTT. Protein product: CASSSGTSGADTQYF.

The genes are TRBV27 and TRBJ2-1; 7 nucleotides match TRBD2. The CDR3 is 16 amino acids. Unmatched junction bases numbered 18, after V lost 7 bases and J lost 9 bases. Per germline, CDR1 MNHEY and CDR2 SMNVEV (reference sequence). The CDR3 coding sequence is TGTGCCAGCACCCGATCGACTAGCATATCCCTAGTTGAGCAGTTCTTC. Its translation is CASTRSTSISLVEQFF.

This sequence joins TRBV6-8 and TRBJ1-6, with unresolved D. The CDR3 spans 17 residues. Trimming cost V 0 bases and J 7 bases, with 16 bases left between them. Germline CDR1 reads MNHGY; CDR2 reads SAAAGT. The CDR3 protein is CASSYSRPSGGNSPLHF. CDR3 sequence (DNA): TGTGCCAGCAGTTACTCCCGGCCGTCAGGCGGGAATTCACCCCTCCACTTT.

Here the CDR3 reads CASSSNRQGIYGYTF. CDR3 nucleotide sequence: TGTGCCAGCAGCTCGAACCGACAGGGGATCTATGGCTACACCTTC. This chain connects TRBV5-6 to TRBJ1-2, with 8 bases fitting TRBD1. Trimming at V came to 3 bases and at J to 4 bases, leaving 8 bases not matched to a gene. The CDR3 consists of 15 residues. Germline V gene data show CDR1 as SGHDT and CDR2 as YYEEEE.

The V gene is TRBV4-1, the J gene TRBJ1-5; D uncertain. The germline V gene encodes CDR1 MGHRA and CDR2 YSYEKL. V dropped 0 bases and J dropped 7 bases, with 19 bases sitting between them. The CDR3 runs 17 residues. The CDR3, as DNA: TGCGCCAGCAGCCAAGAGGTCGGGGTGAATGGAGGACAGCCCCAGCATTTT. Residues: CASSQEVGVNGGQPQHF.

The sample holds many counts of this clonotype. The rearrangement joins TRBV20-1 to TRBJ2-7, with 10 bases fitting TRBD2. The V and J ends lost 3 bases and 0 bases, in that order; junction bases with no gene match: 8. Per the germline V gene, CDR1 is DFQATT and CDR2 is SNEGSKA (reference sequence). The CDR3 contains 16 residues. The CDR3 protein is CSARTSGPRSSYEQYF. The CDR3 DNA reads as TGCAGTGCTAGGACTAGCGGGCCGCGAAGCTCCTACGAGCAGTACTTC.

Concerning this clonotype: A much larger clone differs from this one at a single base, so this may be a read error. The chain recombines TRBV4-1 with TRBJ2-4; the D is unclear. The CDR3 runs to 17 residues. In germline, CDR1 is MGHRA, CDR2 YSYEKL. V gave up 0 bases and J gave up 0 bases, with 12 bases separating them. CDR3 region: CASSQDWAEIAKNIQYF. The CDR3 bases are TGCGCCAGCAGCCAAGATTGGGCCGAGATAGCCAAAAACATTCAGTACTTC.

This clonotype has at least ten counts. This rearrangement joins TRBV12-3 or TRBV12-4 to TRBJ1-1; the match to TRBD1 covers 9 bases. J gave up 5 bases and V 6 bases, and 4 bases lay outside the gene matches. The CDR3 sequence is 13 residues long. The CDR3 nucleotides read TGTGCCAGCAGCCTGGACAGGGGTACTGAAGCTTTCTTT. It encodes CASSLDRGTEAFF.

In this sample, this clonotype turned up many times. V usage is TRBV29-1 and J usage is TRBJ1-2; D is ambiguous. V was pared by 2 bases and J by 4 bases, with 14 bases between. Germline V CDR1 and CDR2: SQVTM, ANQGSEA. The CDR3 covers 14 residues. CDR3 DNA sequence: TGCAGCGTTGAATGGACGGGTCGACTCTATGGCTACACCTTC. Protein: CSVEWTGRLYGYTF.

The genes are TRBV18 and TRBJ1-1; D call uncertain. CDR3 length equals 16 residues. CDR1 KGHSH and CDR2 LQKENI come from the germline V gene. V lost 0 bases, J lost 0 bases, and 11 bases lay in between. In DNA, the CDR3 is TGTGCCAGCTCACCACCGAGATCCGGTATGAACACTGAAGCTTTCTTT. Translating gives CASSPPRSGMNTEAFF.

This clonotype was observed once. This rearrangement joins TRBV10-3 to TRBJ1-5, with D unresolved. The CDR3 length is 14 residues. Germline CDR1 ENHRY, CDR2 SYGVKD. With 2 bases removed from V and 3 bases from J, the gap between germline ends came to 8 bases. CDR3 bases: TGTGCCATCAGTGAGGGGGTTGCCAATCAGCCCCAGCATTTT. Protein sequence: CAISEGVANQPQHF.

The chain carries TRBV4-1 and TRBJ2-5; D is perhaps TRBD1 or TRBD2 (5 bases each). In germline, CDR1 is MGHRA, CDR2 YSYEKL. V was pared by 3 bases and J by 5 bases, with 16 bases between. The length of the CDR3 is 15 residues. Here the CDR3 reads CASSHVHKEGETQYF. The CDR3, as DNA: TGCGCCAGCAGCCATGTACACAAAGAGGGGGAGACCCAGTACTTC.

The sample holds many counts of this clonotype. The chain recombines TRBV2 with TRBJ2-1, with 12 bases lining up with TRBD2. CDR3 size: 17 residues. J gave up 4 bases and V 6 bases, and 10 bases lay outside the gene matches. Per germline, CDR1 SNHLY and CDR2 FYNNEI. The CDR3 sequence is CASRGPTSGGKYNEQFF. The CDR3 DNA is TGTGCCAGCAGAGGGCCGACTAGCGGGGGTAAATACAATGAGCAGTTCTTC.

This clonotype was detected many times. V and J are TRBV7-2 and TRBJ2-3, with D hard to call. V lost 5 bases and J lost 2, with 11 bases in between. This CDR3 is 14 amino acids long. Per the germline V gene, CDR1 is SGHTA and CDR2 is FQGNSA. CDR3 protein: CASSLGRNTDTQYF. The CDR3 nucleotides read TGTGCCAGCAGCCTCGGGCGAAACACAGATACGCAGTATTTT.

The sample holds many counts of this clonotype. The chain has TRBV7-6 and TRBJ2-5; 11 bases match TRBD2. CDR1 is SGHVS and CDR2 is FNYEAQ in the germline V gene. Trimming cost V 5 bases and J 5 bases; bases outside gene matches: 10. The CDR3 has 16 amino acids. In DNA, the CDR3 is TGTGCCAGCAGCGGAAGGACTAGCGGGTCCGTCGAGACCCAGTACTTC. Its translation: CASSGRTSGSVETQYF.